The rows below give T cell receptor beta chains drawn from one sample of a study of graft-versus-host responses after intestinal transplantation. Their antigen targets remain unknown. The repertoire was sequenced with immunoSEQ multiplex PCR; TCRdb's copy has only in-frame clones and lacks some. This sample has around 100,000 clones, with over 85% found just once. The sample consisted of unstimulated CD8+ T cells sorted from spleen or lymph node cells, taken before intestinal transplant. All receptors come from a human donor who received an intestinal transplant. Each CDR3 is given with its conserved first and last residue. A D gene is named only where the DNA matches it firmly. Clone sizes are given selectively: once, few, many, or a class where the clone is expanded.

clone_size,v_call,d_call,j_call,cdr3_nt,cdr3_aa
NA,TRBV30,TRBD2,TRBJ2-1,TGTGCCTGGATCGGGGGGAGTTACAATGAGCAGTTCTTC,CAWIGGSYNEQFF
NA,TRBV6-5,NA,TRBJ1-2,TGTGCCAGCAGTTACTCGGTCTACAGTAACTATGGCTACACCTTC,CASSYSVYSNYGYTF
NA,TRBV11-1,NA,TRBJ1-1,TGTGCCAGCAGCCTACCGCGGGCCCAGAACACTGAAGCTTTCTTT,CASSLPRAQNTEAFF
NA,TRBV9,NA,TRBJ1-1,TGTGCCAGCAGCCGAGGTGGGGGAGAGGCTTTCTTT,CASSRGGGEAFF
NA,TRBV13,TRBD2,TRBJ2-7,TGTGCCAGCAGCCCCCGAAGGTCTAGCGGACTGTACGAGCAGTACTTC,CASSPRRSSGLYEQYF
NA,TRBV15,NA,TRBJ1-3,TGTGCCACCAAGAGTTTTTCTGGAAACACCATATATTTT,CATKSFSGNTIYF
NA,TRBV2,NA,TRBJ1-1,TGTGCCAGCATCGACACTGAAGCTTTCTTT,CASIDTEAFF
NA,TRBV6-6,NA,TRBJ2-5,TGTGCCAGCAGTTACGTAGAAGAGACCCAGTACTTC,CASSYVEETQYF
NA,TRBV4-1,NA,TRBJ1-5,TGCGCCAGCAGCCAGTGGGTGGGGAATCAGCCCCAGCATTTT,CASSQWVGNQPQHF
NA,TRBV21-1,NA,TRBJ2-7,TGTGCCAGCAGCAAATGGAACTGGGTGTACGAGCAGTACTTC,CASSKWNWVYEQYF
once,TRBV11-2,TRBD1,TRBJ2-5,TGTGCCAGCAGTCCTCTGGGACAGGGTTTCGAGACCCAGTACTTC,CASSPLGQGFETQYF
NA,TRBV6-5,NA,TRBJ2-7,TGTGCCAGCAGCGATGGCTACGAGCAGTACTTC,CASSDGYEQYF
NA,TRBV19,NA,TRBJ2-3,TGTGCCAGTAGTACCGGGGGTACGCAGTATTTT,CASSTGGTQYF
once,TRBV15,TRBD2,TRBJ2-5,TGTGCCACCAGCAGCCGGGCGGGGAGGGAGAGAGAGACCCAGTACTTC,CATSSRAGRERETQYF
NA,TRBV15,TRBD1,TRBJ1-2,TGTGCCACCAGCAGAGACGCGCAGGGGGCGGGCTATGGCTACACCTTC,CATSRDAQGAGYGYTF
NA,TRBV5-1,TRBD1,TRBJ2-7,TGCGCCAGCAGCTCCGGGACAGGGCCCTACGAGCAGTACTTC,CASSSGTGPYEQYF
NA,TRBV4-1,NA,TRBJ1-1,TGCGCCAGCAGCCAAGGGAAATCTGAAGCTTTCTTT,CASSQGKSEAFF
NA,TRBV5-4,NA,TRBJ2-7,TGTGCCAGCAGCGGGGGGGACAGGAGCTCCTACGAGCAGTACTTC,CASSGGDRSSYEQYF
NA,TRBV7-6,NA,TRBJ1-2,TGTGCCAGCAGCTTAGGCGGATACTATGGCTACACCTTC,CASSLGGYYGYTF
NA,TRBV19,NA,TRBJ1-5,TGTGCCAGTAGTATCAGTGATCAGCCCCAGCATTTT,CASSISDQPQHF
NA,TRBV4-1,TRBD1,TRBJ2-2,TGCGCCAGCAGCGAAGGGGACAGGGCCGGGGAGCTGTTTTTT,CASSEGDRAGELFF
NA,TRBV9,TRBD1,TRBJ1-1,TGTGCCAGCAGCGTAGGCGGAGGGACAGGGGTTACTGAAGCTTTCTTT,CASSVGGGTGVTEAFF
NA,TRBV4-1,NA,TRBJ2-5,TGCGCCAGCAGCTCCGCCGACTGGGAGACCCAGTACTTC,CASSSADWETQYF
NA,TRBV2,TRBD2,TRBJ2-5,TGTGCCAGCAGGACTAGCGGGGGGTCACAAGAGACCCAGTACTTC,CASRTSGGSQETQYF
NA,TRBV5-4,NA,TRBJ1-3,TGTGCCAGCAGCCCAACCCCGGACGGGTCCAACTCTGGAAACACCATATATTTT,CASSPTPDGSNSGNTIYF
NA,TRBV19,NA,TRBJ1-1,TGTGCCAGTAGTACGGGGCTGGGCACTGAAGCTTTCTTT,CASSTGLGTEAFF
few,TRBV7-9,NA,TRBJ2-7,TGTGCCAGCAGCGGAACACAGGGTGTCCACGAGCAGTACTTC,CASSGTQGVHEQYF
NA,TRBV10-2,NA,TRBJ2-7,TGCGCCAGCGGGGTTGGGGACATTTCCTACGAGCAGTACTTC,CASGVGDISYEQYF
once,TRBV4-1,TRBD1,TRBJ2-7,TGCGCCAGCAGCCAAGGGCAGGGGGCCGACGAGCAGTACTTC,CASSQGQGADEQYF
NA,TRBV2,NA,TRBJ1-6,TGTGCCAGCACTAGGGATGGGAATTCACCCCTCCACTTT,CASTRDGNSPLHF
NA,TRBV19,NA,TRBJ1-1,TGTGCCAGTAGTCCCGCCGTCGGGACTGAAGCTTTCTTT,CASSPAVGTEAFF
NA,TRBV6-5,NA,TRBJ2-2,TGTGCCAGCAGTTACTCTGTAGCCGGGGAGCTGTTTTTT,CASSYSVAGELFF
NA,TRBV6-5,NA,TRBJ1-5,TGTGCCAGCTCCACCTACGGGCTTAATCAGCCCCAGCATTTT,CASSTYGLNQPQHF
NA,TRBV2,TRBD2,TRBJ2-5,TGTGCCAGCATCCGAACGGTGCTAGCGGGGGGACAAGAGACCCAGTACTTC,CASIRTVLAGGQETQYF
NA,TRBV19,TRBD2,TRBJ2-7,TGTGCCAGCTCCCCGGGACTAACCTACGAGCAGTACTTC,CASSPGLTYEQYF
NA,TRBV5-8,TRBD1,TRBJ2-7,TGTGCCAGCAGCGTGGGACAGGGGTTCTCCTACGAGCAGTACTTC,CASSVGQGFSYEQYF
NA,TRBV13,TRBD1,TRBJ2-7,TGTGCCAGCAGCTTCGGGACAGGGGGCGCCGAGCAGTACTTC,CASSFGTGGAEQYF
once,TRBV4-1,NA,TRBJ2-3,TGCGCCAGCAGCCAAGGGGACTTTTATCTACCCACAGATACGCAGTATTTT,CASSQGDFYLPTDTQYF
few,TRBV27,NA,TRBJ1-6,TGTGCCAGCAGTTTGGTCTCGATTAATTCACCCCTCCACTTT,CASSLVSINSPLHF
NA,TRBV6-1,NA,TRBJ2-3,TGTGCCAGCAGTGAGGGCGGGGTCACAGATACGCAGTATTTT,CASSEGGVTDTQYF
NA,TRBV6-5,NA,TRBJ1-1,TGTGCCAGCAGTTACGTTATGAACACTGAAGCTTTCTTT,CASSYVMNTEAFF
NA,TRBV6-5,NA,TRBJ1-2,TGTGCCAGCAGTGCTACTGGCTACACCTTC,CASSATGYTF
NA,TRBV7-8,NA,TRBJ1-2,TGTGCCAGCAGCTTAGCTGGCGGGGGCGCTGGCTATGGCTACACCTTC,CASSLAGGGAGYGYTF
NA,TRBV11-3,NA,TRBJ1-2,TGTGCCAGCAGCCTACCAGGAGGAGATGGCTACACCTTC,CASSLPGGDGYTF
NA,TRBV19,NA,TRBJ1-1,TGTGCCAGTAGTATAGGGCTCCCCACTGAAGCTTTCTTT,CASSIGLPTEAFF
NA,TRBV6-1,TRBD1,TRBJ2-5,TGTGCCAGCAGTGAAGCCGGGACAGGGGGAGAGACCCAGTACTTC,CASSEAGTGGETQYF
once,TRBV7-9,NA,TRBJ1-1,TGTGCCAGCAGCCCCCTGGACAGAGAGACTGAAGCTTTCTTT,CASSPLDRETEAFF
NA,TRBV27,TRBD1,TRBJ2-2,TGTGCCAGCGCACCGGACAGGGGGTATATCGGGGAGCTGTTTTTT,CASAPDRGYIGELFF
NA,TRBV27,NA,TRBJ2-7,TGTGCCAGCAGTTTAGGTGGGAGCTCCTACGAGCAGTACTTC,CASSLGGSSYEQYF